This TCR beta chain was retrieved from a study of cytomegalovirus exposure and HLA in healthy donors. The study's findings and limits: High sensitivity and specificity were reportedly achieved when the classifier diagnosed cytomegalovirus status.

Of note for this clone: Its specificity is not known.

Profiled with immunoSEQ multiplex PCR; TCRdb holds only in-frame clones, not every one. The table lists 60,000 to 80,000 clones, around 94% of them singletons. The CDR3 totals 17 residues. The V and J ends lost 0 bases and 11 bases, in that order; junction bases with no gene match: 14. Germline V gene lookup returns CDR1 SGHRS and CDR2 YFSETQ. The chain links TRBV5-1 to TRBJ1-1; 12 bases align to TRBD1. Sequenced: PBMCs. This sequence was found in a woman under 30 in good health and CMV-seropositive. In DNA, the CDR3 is TGCGCCAGCAGCTTGGGGGCCGGGACAGGGGGCCGCGCGGAGGCTTTCTTT. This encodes CASSLGAGTGGRAEAFF.